This passage covers 21 T cell receptor beta chains from one sample sequenced in a study of blood T cell repertoires in COVID-19. Assay: immunoSEQ multiplex PCR; the TCRdb copy retains only in-frame clones and omits some. This table holds tens of thousands of clones, approximately 90% found once. Input material: peripheral blood. These receptors came from a human donor in a cohort sampled during active COVID-19.

This rearrangement joins TRBV4-2 to TRBJ2-1; TRBD2 aligns across 9 bases. CDR1 and CDR2 (germline): LGHNA, YNFKEQ. With V trimmed by 5 bases and J by 3 bases, 11 bases remained unmatched. The CDR3 is 17 residues long. CDR3: CASSSGGGLALYNEQFF. The CDR3 bases are TGTGCCAGCAGCTCCGGAGGGGGACTAGCTCTCTACAATGAGCAGTTCTTC.

This CDR3 reads CASSPTTPLPGEKLFF. CDR3 coding DNA: TGTGCCAGCAGCCCTACCACCCCTCTCCCCGGTGAAAAACTGTTTTTT. The chain links TRBV2 to TRBJ1-4; D not certain. This CDR3 has 16 residues. CDR1 is SNHLY, CDR2 FYNNEI, per germline. Trimming left V 6 bases short and J 7 bases short, with 21 bases between.

This rearrangement joins TRBV7-9 to TRBJ2-7; no clear D. Trimming left V 5 bases short and J 3 bases short, with 17 bases between. Germline assignment: CDR1 SEHNR and CDR2 FQNEAQ (reference sequence). This CDR3 contains 15 residues. DNA of the CDR3: TGTGCCAGCAGCCCTCCTTGGGCAGGCTACTACGAGCAGTACTTC. Amino acid sequence: CASSPPWAGYYEQYF.

The genes are TRBV6-5 and TRBJ1-1; D unresolved. From germline, CDR1 is MNHEY and CDR2 SVGAGI. The CDR3 consists of 14 residues. The V and J ends lost 4 bases and 0 bases respectively, with 9 bases between them. The CDR3 reads CASSSTEMNTEAFF. In nucleotides, the CDR3 is TGTGCCAGCAGTTCCACGGAGATGAACACTGAAGCTTTCTTT.

J is TRBJ2-2 and V is TRBV5-1, with TRBD1 identical over 10 bases. This CDR3 is built from 17 residues. The junction had 8 bases not matched to a gene; V was cut back by 4 bases and J by 2 bases. Germline V gene sequence: CDR1 SGHRS, CDR2 YFSETQ. The CDR3 nucleotides are TGCGCCAGCAGCCTAACCGGGACAGGGGTAAACACCGGGGAGCTGTTTTTT. Translation: CASSLTGTGVNTGELFF.

There are a few counts of this clone. The CDR3 nucleotides read TGTGCCAGCAGTTATCGAGCTTTTCCCTCTGGAAACACCATATATTTT. Its protein product is CASSYRAFPSGNTIYF. The gene calls are TRBV6-5 and TRBJ1-3; D unresolved. CDR1 and CDR2 (germline): MNHEY, SVGAGI. The CDR3 is 16 amino acids. Trimming shortened V by 3 bases and J by 0 bases, and 12 bases separated the two germline ends.

The chain combines TRBV2 with TRBJ2-7; perhaps TRBD1 as D (6 bases). CDR1 is SNHLY, CDR2 FYNNEI, per germline. The CDR3 runs to 16 residues. V dropped 7 bases and J dropped 2 bases, with 21 bases sitting between them. The CDR3 loop is CASTSGTNSAAYEQYF. Written as DNA, the CDR3 is TGTGCCAGCACGTCAGGGACAAACAGTGCAGCCTACGAGCAGTACTTC.

About this clone itself: A read error may account for a junction end that differs from germline. The sample contains more than one DNA sequence encoding this CDR3. The gene calls are TRBV27 and TRBJ2-7, with D tentatively TRBD1 (6 bases). The CDR3 totals 14 residues. Germline CDR1 and CDR2: MNHEY and SMNVEV (reference sequence). This CDR3 is CASSQVPGAYEQYF. CDR3 DNA sequence: TGTGCCAGCAGTCAAGTTCCAGGGGCCTACGAGCAGTATTTC.

Only one count was recorded for this clone. The gene calls are TRBV7-9 and TRBJ2-1, with TRBD2 matching over 14 bases. This CDR3 contains 21 residues. With V trimmed by 5 bases and J by 8 bases, 23 bases remained unmatched. Germline loops: CDR1 SEHNR, CDR2 FQNEAQ (reference sequence). CDR3 sequence reads: CASSTWDFVGLAGVGVHEQFF. The CDR3 bases are TGTGCCAGCAGCACATGGGACTTTGTGGGACTAGCGGGAGTGGGGGTTCATGAGCAGTTCTTC.

The chain joins TRBV4-3 to TRBJ1-6; D remains ambiguous. The CDR3 contains 15 residues. Deletions cut 0 bases from V and 7 bases from J, with 10 bases between. Germline loops: CDR1 LGHNA, CDR2 YSLEER. CDR3 sequence reads: CASSQEWELNSPLHF. Written as DNA, the CDR3 is TGCGCCAGCAGCCAAGAATGGGAGTTGAATTCACCCCTCCACTTT.

V usage is TRBV5-6 and J usage is TRBJ2-1; TRBD1 agrees at 8 bases. CDR1 is SGHDT and CDR2 is YYEEEE in the germline V gene. V gave up 3 bases and J gave up 7 bases; unmatched junction bases: 6. The length of the CDR3 is 14 residues. DNA for the CDR3: TGTGCCAGCAGCTGGGAACAGGGGGTAAATGAGCAGTTCTTC. Residues: CASSWEQGVNEQFF.

Written as DNA, the CDR3 is TGTGCCAGCAGCGGTGGGCCCGATTTCGAGCCCAGGGGCTACACCTTC. This gives the protein CASSGGPDFEPRGYTF. The genes are TRBV9 and TRBJ1-2; D is unresolved. Germline values: CDR1 SGDLS, CDR2 YYNGEE. Trimming shortened V by 3 bases and J by 8 bases, and 23 bases separated the two germline ends. The CDR3 sequence is 16 residues long.

This clone was observed a single time. V gene TRBV11-1 combines with J gene TRBJ2-5, with 7 bases lining up with TRBD1. V lost 7 bases to trimming and J lost 2 bases; unmatched junction nucleotides: 7. The CDR3 covers 14 residues. The V gene's germline CDR1 is SGHAT and CDR2 FQDESV (reference sequence). The CDR3 region is CASTLRGSQETQYF. CDR3 bases: TGTGCCAGCACCCTCAGGGGGAGTCAAGAGACCCAGTACTTC.

V gene TRBV6-2 or TRBV6-3 combines with J gene TRBJ1-5; no definite D call. Germline CDR1 and CDR2: MNHEY and SVGEGT. With 4 bases removed from V and 3 bases from J, the gap between germline ends came to 10 bases. The CDR3 covers 14 residues. The CDR3 sequence is CASSFRSHNQPQHF. The CDR3 DNA is TGTGCCAGCAGTTTTCGGAGTCACAATCAGCCCCAGCATTTT.

This chain's CDR3 is CASSVGETQYF. CDR3 sequence (DNA): TGTGCCAGCAGCGTCGGGGAGACCCAGTACTTC. This chain joins TRBV7-2 and TRBJ2-5; unclear D gene. The V gene lost 5 bases and the J gene lost 5 bases, with 6 bases spanning the gap. There are 11 residues in the CDR3. CDR1 SGHTA and CDR2 FQGNSA come from the germline V gene.

DNA of the CDR3: TGTGCCAGCAGCGTAGTTAACGGGGAGCTGTTTTTT. It codes for CASSVVNGELFF. The rearrangement links TRBV9 to TRBJ2-2; no firm D call. The CDR3 sequence is 12 residues long. The V and J ends lost 0 bases and 7 bases respectively, with 4 bases between them. CDR1 and CDR2 from the germline V gene are SGDLS and YYNGEE.

V gene TRBV4-1 combines with J gene TRBJ2-2, with 8 bases lining up with TRBD1. J was trimmed by 5 bases and V by 4 bases; bases with no gene match: 9. Germline V gives CDR1 MGHRA, CDR2 YSYEKL. This CDR3 has 16 amino acids. The CDR3 DNA follows: TGCGCCAGCAGCCGAGGACAGGGTAGTAGGACCGGGGAGCTGTTTTTT. It encodes CASSRGQGSRTGELFF.

The chain couples TRBV6-6 to TRBJ2-1; no firm D call. Germline CDR1 is MNHNY and CDR2 is SVGAGI (reference sequence). This CDR3 contains 14 residues. V lost 2 bases, J lost 8 bases, and 13 bases lay in between. CDR3 loop: CASSYVTTWDEQFF. Here the CDR3 DNA reads TGTGCCAGCAGTTACGTAACGACATGGGATGAGCAGTTCTTC.

The chain is built from TRBV28 and TRBJ1-4; TRBD1 matches 7 bases. V lost 5 bases, J lost 5 bases, and 8 bases stayed unmatched. Germline V lookup: CDR1 MDHEN, CDR2 SYDVKM. The CDR3 totals 15 residues. CDR3 residues: CASSQGQDLNEKLFF. In DNA form, the CDR3 reads TGTGCCAGCAGTCAAGGACAGGACCTCAATGAAAAACTGTTTTTT.

This chain links TRBV5-1 with TRBJ2-3; 10 bases agree with TRBD1. The CDR3 is 14 residues long. In germline, CDR1 is SGHRS, CDR2 YFSETQ. The V segment lost 5 bases and the J segment 5 bases; nucleotides outside the gene matches: 5. The CDR3: CASRSGQGKDTQYF. The CDR3 DNA reads TGCGCCAGCAGGTCGGGACAGGGGAAAGATACGCAGTATTTT.

The chain employs TRBV5-1 and TRBJ2-3; 10 bases are shared with TRBD2. This CDR3 has 16 residues. The germline V gene encodes CDR1 SGHRS and CDR2 YFSETQ. Trimming took 0 bases from V and 4 from J; bases not matched to a gene: 5. CDR3: CASSLGASGGSDTQYF. DNA for the CDR3: TGCGCCAGCAGCTTGGGGGCTAGCGGGGGTTCAGATACGCAGTATTTT. Using reference TRBV5-1 and TRBJ2-3 for the parts outside the CDR3, the full variable domain is KAGVTQTPRYLIKTRGQQVTLSCSPISGHRSVSWYQQTPGQGLQFLFEYFSETQRNKGNFPGRFSGRQFSNSRSEMNVSTLELGDSALYLCASSLGASGGSDTQYFGPGTRLTVL.